These T cell receptor beta chains were read from a single sample in a study of monozygotic twins with inflammatory bowel disease. After re-calling the 5' RACE reads, TCRdb lists one entry per CDR3 protein, DNA absent. The table for this sample gives 300,000 to 350,000 distinct CDR3 sequences. Sequences were obtained from blood. These receptors all come from a human donor with ulcerative colitis or Crohn's disease, or a healthy co-twin of an affected twin (not recorded which). The CDR3 runs from the conserved cysteine through the conserved F or W.

v_gene	j_gene	CDR3aa
TRBV6-5	TRBJ2-7	CASSYSSAGPYEQYF
TRBV6-5	TRBJ2-1	CASSYSVVPSGRGNEQFF
TRBV7-9	TRBJ1-1	CASSFRLVNTEAFF
TRBV24-1	TRBJ1-2	CATSDRRTNYSYTF
TRBV5-4	TRBJ2-4	CASRFTGQGEIKNIQYF
TRBV12-3/TRBV12-4	TRBJ2-3	CASSPLTSGDTDTQYF
TRBV2	TRBJ2-6	CASRTGSGANVLTF
TRBV28	TRBJ2-1	CASSPRVVPREQFF
TRBV5-1	TRBJ1-1	CASSNPKQRTGEAFF
TRBV14	TRBJ2-1	CASSQGPLRTGLYNEQFF
TRBV20-1	TRBJ2-7	CSASETSGYPYEQYF
TRBV10-3	TRBJ2-3	CATRLAWGTDTQYF
TRBV24-1	TRBJ2-1	CATGTSGGNEQFF
TRBV2	TRBJ2-2	CASSELGAGELFF
TRBV12-3/TRBV12-4	TRBJ2-5	CASSLEGRSQETQYF
TRBV7-2	TRBJ1-1	CASSLEGRGGGAFFF